This section outlines one T cell receptor beta chain sequence together with its context. This sample was taken from a study of early T cells in non-severe SARS-CoV-2 infection. MiXCR, applied by TCRdb to the 5' RACE reads, yields one record per CDR3 protein. The repertoire holds 40,000 to 60,000 distinct CDR3 sequences, with roughly 6.1% as singletons. V dropped 5 bases and J dropped 0 bases, with 8 bases sitting between them. This CDR3 has 14 residues. Germline CDR1 MNHEY, CDR2 SVGAGI. The sequence was obtained from an adult who was a healthcare worker with PCR-confirmed SARS-CoV-2 infection or an uninfected control (not recorded which). The sample was whole blood, taken at baseline. The chain carries TRBV6-5 and TRBJ1-3; D is ambiguous. The CDR3 DNA reads as TGTGCCAGCAGTCTAAGCCACTCTGGAAACACCATATATTTT. Protein sequence: CASSLSHSGNTIYF.